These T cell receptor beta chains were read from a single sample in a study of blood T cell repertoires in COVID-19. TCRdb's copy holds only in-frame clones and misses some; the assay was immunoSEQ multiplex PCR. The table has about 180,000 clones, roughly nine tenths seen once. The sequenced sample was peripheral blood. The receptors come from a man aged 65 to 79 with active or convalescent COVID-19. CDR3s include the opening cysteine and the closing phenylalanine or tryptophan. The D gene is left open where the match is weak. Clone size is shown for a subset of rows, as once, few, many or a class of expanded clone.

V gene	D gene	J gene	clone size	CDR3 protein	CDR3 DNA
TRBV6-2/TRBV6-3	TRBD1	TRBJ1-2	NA	CASSYGRGPAYGYTF	TGTGCCAGCAGTTACGGCAGGGGGCCGGCCTATGGCTACACCTTC
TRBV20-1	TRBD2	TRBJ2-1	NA	CSASGTSVSQFF	TGCAGTGCTAGTGGGACTAGTGTCTCGCAGTTCTTC
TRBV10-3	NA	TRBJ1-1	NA	CAIRGGGNTEAFF	TGTGCCATCAGGGGCGGGGGAAACACTGAAGCTTTCTTT
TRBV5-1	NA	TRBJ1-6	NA	CASSLDGSQLGSPLHF	TGCGCCAGCAGCTTGGACGGGAGCCAGCTGGGTTCACCCCTCCACTTT
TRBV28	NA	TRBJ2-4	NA	CASSTPSGGAKNIQYF	TGTGCCAGCAGTACTCCTTCGGGCGGGGCCAAAAACATTCAGTACTTC
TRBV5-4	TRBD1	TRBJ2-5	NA	CASSAIQGVLGETQYF	TGTGCCAGCAGCGCCATTCAGGGGGTCCTTGGGGAGACCCAGTACTTC
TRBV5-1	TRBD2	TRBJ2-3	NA	CASSLTSGTDTQYF	TGCGCCAGCAGCTTGACTAGCGGCACAGATACGCAGTATTTT
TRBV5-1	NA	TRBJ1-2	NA	CASSLAGEGRSGYTF	TGCGCCAGCAGCTTGGCCGGGGAGGGACGAAGTGGCTACACCTTC
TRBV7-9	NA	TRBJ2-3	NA	CASSALLHSTDTQYF	TGTGCCAGCAGCGCACTGCTTCACTCCACAGATACGCAGTATTTT
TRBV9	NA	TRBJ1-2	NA	CASSALEGVAF	TGTGCCAGCAGCGCCCTGGAGGGAGTTGCCTTC
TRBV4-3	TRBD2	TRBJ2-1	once	CASSRVSGSSYNEQFF	TGCGCCAGCAGCCGAGTGAGCGGGAGCTCCTACAATGAGCAGTTCTTC
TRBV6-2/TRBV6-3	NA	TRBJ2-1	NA	CASSYVAGHSYNEQFF	TGTGCCAGCAGTTACGTGGCAGGGCATTCCTACAATGAGCAGTTCTTC
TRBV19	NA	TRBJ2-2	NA	CASAPLGRENAGELFF	TGTGCCAGTGCCCCGCTGGGACGGGAGAACGCCGGGGAGCTGTTTTTT
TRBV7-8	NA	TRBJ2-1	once	CASSFRGVQGPVEQFF	TGTGCCAGCAGCTTCAGAGGGGTACAGGGTCCTGTTGAGCAGTTCTTC
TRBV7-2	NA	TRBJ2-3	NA	CASSSDRRRTDTQYF	TGTGCCAGCAGCTCTGACAGACGACGCACAGATACGCAGTATTTT
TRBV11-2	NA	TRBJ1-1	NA	CASSIRRGVNTEAFF	TGTGCCAGCAGCATCAGACGGGGGGTGAACACTGAAGCTTTCTTT
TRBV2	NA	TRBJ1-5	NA	CASSELEGNQPQHF	TGTGCCAGCAGTGAATTGGAGGGCAATCAGCCCCAGCATTTT
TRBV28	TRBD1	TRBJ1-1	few	CASSSGATGGFTEAFF	TGTGCCAGCAGTTCAGGAGCGACAGGGGGTTTTACTGAAGCTTTCTTT
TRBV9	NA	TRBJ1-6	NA	CASSASGDYNSPLHF	TGTGCCAGCAGCGCATCGGGAGACTATAATTCACCCCTCCACTTT
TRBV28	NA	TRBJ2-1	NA	CASSSTQISARYNEQFF	TGTGCCAGCAGTTCGACACAAATATCGGCTCGCTACAATGAGCAGTTCTTC
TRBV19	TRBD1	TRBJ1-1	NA	CASGHRGRGNTEAFF	TGTGCCAGTGGCCACAGGGGGCGCGGGAACACTGAAGCTTTCTTT
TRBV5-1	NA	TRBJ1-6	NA	CASRSDTGNSPLHF	TGCGCCAGCAGATCGGACACCGGTAATTCACCCCTCCACTTT
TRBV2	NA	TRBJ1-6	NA	CASSSDMNNSPLHF	TGTGCCAGCAGTTCCGACATGAATAATTCACCCCTCCACTTT
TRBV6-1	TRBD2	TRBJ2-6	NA	CASSDRGLATGANVLTF	TGTGCCAGCAGTGACAGGGGACTAGCAACTGGGGCCAACGTCCTGACTTTC
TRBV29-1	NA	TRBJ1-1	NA	CSVRREPNTGAFF	TGCAGCGTACGTAGGGAGCCTAACACTGGAGCTTTCTTT
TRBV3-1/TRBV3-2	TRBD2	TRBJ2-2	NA	CASSQDSLHLAGDTGELFF	TGTGCCAGCAGCCAAGATTCGCTTCATCTAGCGGGAGACACCGGGGAGCTGTTTTTT
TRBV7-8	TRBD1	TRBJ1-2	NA	CASSRGGGSLNYGYTF	TGTGCCAGCAGCCGAGGGGGCGGAAGTCTTAACTATGGCTACACCTTC
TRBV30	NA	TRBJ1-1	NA	CAWSVIGGAGAFF	TGTGCCTGGAGTGTAATCGGAGGGGCCGGAGCTTTCTTT
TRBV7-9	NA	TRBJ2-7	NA	CVSGLSGDEQYF	TGTGTCAGCGGGCTGTCGGGGGACGAGCAGTACTTC